The entry below describes one T cell receptor (beta chain). Treatment defined: over 15 received Ad26.COV2.S at low or high dose, single or two shots; five or six received placebo; per-sample allocation not given. Sampling occurred on day 63 after the first vaccine or placebo injection. Ad26.COV2.S expressed prefusion-stabilized spike from the original Wuhan strain. TCRdb keeps only in-frame clones here, not all; method: immunoSEQ multiplex PCR. The data contain a few hundred thousand clones, around 87% of them singletons. Germline CDR1 and CDR2: WSHSY and SAAADI. The CDR3 extends over 15 amino acids. V lost 6 bases and J lost 8; bases outside the gene matches: 9. The record originates from a study of Ad26.COV2.S vaccination and SARS-CoV-2 variants.

The clonotype originates from a person aged 18-65 years who received the Ad26.COV2.S COVID-19 vaccine or a placebo. The specimen was peripheral blood, collected in a trial of Ad26.COV2.S vaccine versus placebo. The chain is built from TRBV10-2 and TRBJ2-1, with TRBD2 identical over 11 bases. The CDR3 is CASRRGTSGGHEQFF. Written as DNA, the CDR3 is TGCGCCAGCAGACGGGGGACTAGCGGAGGCCATGAGCAGTTCTTC.